The clone carrying this TCR beta chain was picked up a small number of times. Its antigen is not identified. In TCRdb, the 5' RACE reads were re-called with MiXCR into one record per CDR3 protein. The profile shows 300,000 to 400,000 distinct CDR3 sequences, 9% to 15% of them singletons. The sample comes from a study of identical twins. Study-wide results and caveats: These conclusions were based on statistical analysis (cross-sectional, not following the same donors). A lower insertion count was a feature of abundant cord blood beta clonotypes, with no such feature in memory repertoires.

Germline CDR1 is SEHNR and CDR2 is FQNEAQ (reference sequence). This CDR3 has 16 residues. J gave up 3 bases and V 6 bases, and 8 bases lay outside the gene matches. Healthy Caucasians made up all donors. This same sample was also part of a study on yellow fever vaccine responses in identical twins. As reported in that work: In identical twins, vaccine T cell responses appeared partly shared and partly individual.

Material: CD8+ T cells sorted from blood. This sequence joins TRBV7-9 and TRBJ2-7, with 13 bases matching TRBD2. The clonotype comes from a woman aged 18-29 years in good health. This chain's CDR3 is CASSPTSGRARYEQYF. DNA of the CDR3: TGTGCCAGCAGTCCAACTAGCGGGAGGGCCCGCTACGAGCAGTACTTC.